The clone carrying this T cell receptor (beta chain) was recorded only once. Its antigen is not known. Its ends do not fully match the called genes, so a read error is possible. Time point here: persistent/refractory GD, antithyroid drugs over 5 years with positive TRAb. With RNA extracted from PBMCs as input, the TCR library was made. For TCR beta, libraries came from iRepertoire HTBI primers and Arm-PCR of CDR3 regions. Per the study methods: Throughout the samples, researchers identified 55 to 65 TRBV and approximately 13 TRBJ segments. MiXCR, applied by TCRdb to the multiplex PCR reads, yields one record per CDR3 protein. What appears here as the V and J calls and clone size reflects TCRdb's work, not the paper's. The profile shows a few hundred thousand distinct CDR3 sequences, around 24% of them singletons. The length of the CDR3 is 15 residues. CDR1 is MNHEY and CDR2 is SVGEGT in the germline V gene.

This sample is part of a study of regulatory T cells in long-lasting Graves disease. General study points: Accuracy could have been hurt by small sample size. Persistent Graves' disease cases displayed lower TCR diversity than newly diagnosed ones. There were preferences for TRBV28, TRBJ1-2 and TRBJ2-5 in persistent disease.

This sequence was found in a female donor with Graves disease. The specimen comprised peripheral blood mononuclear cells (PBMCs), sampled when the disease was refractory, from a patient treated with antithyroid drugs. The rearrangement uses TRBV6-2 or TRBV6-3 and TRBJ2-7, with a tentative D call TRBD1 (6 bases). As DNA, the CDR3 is TGTGCCAGCAGTCTCCCCCGCAGGGGCGCCTATGAGCAGTACTTC. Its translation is CASSLPRRGAYEQYF.